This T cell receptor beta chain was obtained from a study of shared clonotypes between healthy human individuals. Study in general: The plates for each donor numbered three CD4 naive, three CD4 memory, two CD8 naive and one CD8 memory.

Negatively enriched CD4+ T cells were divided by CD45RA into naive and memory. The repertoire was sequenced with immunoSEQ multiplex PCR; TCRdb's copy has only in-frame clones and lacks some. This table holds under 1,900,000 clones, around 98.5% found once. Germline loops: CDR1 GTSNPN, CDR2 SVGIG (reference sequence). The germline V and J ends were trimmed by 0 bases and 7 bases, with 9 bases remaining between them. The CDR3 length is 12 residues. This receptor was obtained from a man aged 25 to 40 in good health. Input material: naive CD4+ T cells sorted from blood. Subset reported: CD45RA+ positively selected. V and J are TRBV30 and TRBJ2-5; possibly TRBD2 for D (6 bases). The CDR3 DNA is TGTGCCTGGAGTGTACTAGCAGCGACCCAGTACTTC. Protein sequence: CAWSVLAATQYF.